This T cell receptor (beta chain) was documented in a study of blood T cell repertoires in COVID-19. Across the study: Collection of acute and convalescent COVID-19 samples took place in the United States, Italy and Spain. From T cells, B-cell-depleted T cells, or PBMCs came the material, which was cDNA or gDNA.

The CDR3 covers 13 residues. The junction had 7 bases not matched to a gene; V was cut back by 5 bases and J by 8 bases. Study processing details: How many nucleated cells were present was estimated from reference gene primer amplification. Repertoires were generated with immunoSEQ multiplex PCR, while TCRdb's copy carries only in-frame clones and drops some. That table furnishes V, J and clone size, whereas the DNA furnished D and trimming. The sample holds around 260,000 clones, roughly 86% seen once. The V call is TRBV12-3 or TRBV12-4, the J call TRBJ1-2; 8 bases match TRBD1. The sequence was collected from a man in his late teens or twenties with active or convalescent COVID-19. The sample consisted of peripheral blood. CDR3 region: CASSPRQGRGYTF. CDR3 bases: TGTGCCAGCAGTCCCCGACAGGGGCGCGGCTACACCTTC.